The clone carrying this T cell receptor beta chain came up many times. The antigen remains undetermined. Using unique molecular identifiers, the investigators prepared the TCRbeta library. TCRdb processed the PCR reads anew with MiXCR; each CDR3 protein has one entry. Of 70,000 or so distinct CDR3 sequences listed, roughly 10% were seen once; the top ten hold under 15%. The data were obtained in a study of T-cell reconstitution after alpha-beta-depleted transplantation in children. The CDR3 contains 16 residues. The ends lost 1 base at V and 10 bases at J; junction bases unmatched: 11. Overall study results and limits: In patients about two months after transplant, alpha-beta T cells reportedly arose from several hundred expanded graft clones. At day 60, the high TCRbeta diversity found in some patients originated from recipient T cells and thymic progenitors that had survived. Newly made T cells mostly supplied T-cell counts and diversity one year after transplant.

The gene calls are TRBV12-3 or TRBV12-4 and TRBJ2-1, with 9 bases fitting TRBD1. The sequences come from PBMCs, collected before TCRalphabeta/CD19-depleted stem cell transplant. This receptor was obtained from a boy younger than 18 with acute myeloid leukemia, due to receive a stem cell transplant. Here the CDR3 reads CASSLGTGDRGNEQFF. The CDR3 nucleotides read TGTGCCAGCAGTTTAGGGACAGGGGATAGGGGCAACGAGCAGTTCTTC.